Listed below are T cell receptor beta chains from one sample, sequenced in a study of shared clonotypes between healthy human individuals. Profiled with immunoSEQ multiplex PCR; TCRdb holds only in-frame clones, not every one. The repertoire has some 2.1 million clones, around 93% of them found once; the top ten carry over 1.5%. Input material: naive CD8+ T cells from PBMCs. These receptors were taken from a man aged 18-30 years in good health. Some clones in this sample may be carry-over from other donors' samples. CDR3s include the opening cysteine and the closing phenylalanine or tryptophan. Fields, in order: V gene, J gene, D gene, clone size, CDR3 DNA, CDR3 protein. The D gene is left open where the match is weak. Clone size is shown for a subset of rows, as once, few, many or a class of expanded clone.

TRBV27	TRBJ2-6	-	-	TGTGCCAGCAGTTTTCGTCGGGCCAACGTCCTGACTTTC	CASSFRRANVLTF
TRBV9	TRBJ2-7	TRBD1	-	TGTGCCAGCAGCGAGGGGTGGGACAGTGCAACCTACGAGCAGTACTTC	CASSEGWDSATYEQYF
TRBV5-1	TRBJ2-1	-	-	TGCGCCAGCAGCTTGGAGTACGCTGAGCAGTTCTTC	CASSLEYAEQFF
TRBV7-9	TRBJ1-2	-	few	TGTGCCAGCAGCTTAAGTGGAACAGGCTACACCTTC	CASSLSGTGYTF
TRBV28	TRBJ2-1	-	-	TGTGCCAGCAGTTTATTGTTGTCGGGAAGCTACAATGAGCAGTTCTTC	CASSLLLSGSYNEQFF
TRBV5-5	TRBJ2-5	-	-	TGTGCCAGCAGCCCATGGGAAGCGGGCGGTGGGGAGACCCAGTACTTC	CASSPWEAGGGETQYF
TRBV7-9	TRBJ2-7	-	-	TGTGCCAGCAGCTCACAAATCTCCGGGCTCGACTACGAGCAGTACTTC	CASSSQISGLDYEQYF
TRBV19	TRBJ2-5	-	once	TGTGCCAGTAGTCCCAGCTGGAGCACAGCGAAAGAGACCCAGTACTTC	CASSPSWSTAKETQYF
TRBV10-2	TRBJ2-2	-	-	TGCGCCAGCAGTGAGTCGGCAGGGAGTAACGGGGAGCTGTTTTTT	CASSESAGSNGELFF
TRBV28	TRBJ2-7	-	once	TGTGCCAGCAGTTTCGCAGGTAGCTACGAGCAGTACTTC	CASSFAGSYEQYF
TRBV9	TRBJ1-1	TRBD1	-	TGTGCCAGCCGAGGACAGGGGGCTTTTTCTGAAGCTTTCTTT	CASRGQGAFSEAFF
TRBV28	TRBJ2-5	-	-	TGTGCCAGCAGTTTATTAGTAGCCGGTCAAGAGACCCAGTACTTC	CASSLLVAGQETQYF
TRBV28	TRBJ2-7	TRBD2	once	TGTGCCACCCAACAACTAGCGGGAGCCTACGAGCAGTACTTC	CATQQLAGAYEQYF
TRBV7-9	TRBJ2-1	-	-	TGTGCCAGCAGCTTACCTTCCGCCGGAAAATCCAACAATGAGCAGTTCTTC	CASSLPSAGKSNNEQFF
TRBV19	TRBJ2-7	TRBD2	-	TGTGCCAGTAGTACCCGGACTAGCGGCAGCTACGAGCAGTACTTC	CASSTRTSGSYEQYF
TRBV5-6	TRBJ2-1	TRBD2	-	TGTGCCAGCAGCCTTGGACTAGCGGGAGGGGTCTACAATGAGCAGTTCTTC	CASSLGLAGGVYNEQFF
TRBV9	TRBJ2-7	-	-	TGTGCCAGCAGCGTAGCTGTGGAGGGATACTACGAGCAGTACTTC	CASSVAVEGYYEQYF
TRBV7-9	TRBJ1-4	-	-	TGTGCCAGCAGCCCACAGGGTCGCGGTGAAAAACTGTTTTTT	CASSPQGRGEKLFF
TRBV7-8	TRBJ2-3	-	once	TGTGCCAGCAGCTCCAATGAAGGGGCCCGGGCAGATACGCAGTATTTT	CASSSNEGARADTQYF
TRBV29-1	TRBJ1-1	TRBD1	-	TGCAGCGCTACCGGGACAGGGGACATGAACACTGAAGCTTTCTTT	CSATGTGDMNTEAFF
TRBV5-6	TRBJ2-1	TRBD2	-	TGTGCCAGCAGCCTAGGGACTAGCGCGTACAATGAGCAGTTCTTC	CASSLGTSAYNEQFF
TRBV27	TRBJ1-1	-	-	TGTGCCAGCCACGAGGGGGGGAACACTGAAGCTTTCTTT	CASHEGGNTEAFF
TRBV7-8	TRBJ1-2	-	-	TGTGCCAGCAGCCCCGTAGGCCCAGCGCATAACTATGGCTACACCTTC	CASSPVGPAHNYGYTF
TRBV6-1	TRBJ2-7	-	-	TGTGCCAGCAGTCCCAGGGGCTGGTACGAGCAGTACTTC	CASSPRGWYEQYF
TRBV6-5	TRBJ2-7	-	-	TGTGCCAGCAGCTACAATCTCGGGACATGGGACGAGCAGTACTTC	CASSYNLGTWDEQYF
TRBV19	TRBJ2-3	TRBD2	-	TGTGCCAGTAGTATAGCACTAGCGGTCACGGATACGCAGTATTTT	CASSIALAVTDTQYF
TRBV29-1	TRBJ1-1	-	-	TGCAGCGTTGAAGAATGGTCGGGTCGTAGCATTATGAACACTGAAGCTTTCTTT	CSVEEWSGRSIMNTEAFF
TRBV9	TRBJ2-7	TRBD2	-	TGTGCCAGCAGCCCCGGGACTAGCGGGAGAGGGTCCTACGAGCAGTACTTC	CASSPGTSGRGSYEQYF
TRBV19	TRBJ2-1	TRBD2	-	TGTGCCAGTAGTATTCTAGCGGGAGACCTAAACAATGAGCAGTTCTTC	CASSILAGDLNNEQFF
TRBV9	TRBJ2-3	TRBD2	-	TGTGCCAGCAGCTCCCTAGCGGGAGGGTCCACAGATACGCAGTATTTT	CASSSLAGGSTDTQYF
TRBV27	TRBJ1-2	-	-	TGTGCCAGCAAGGCAGGGTCGTACTATGGCTACACCTTC	CASKAGSYYGYTF
TRBV13	TRBJ2-7	-	-	TGTGCCAGCAGCTATAACGTAGGGGAGAATGTTAGGGTGCAGTACTTC	CASSYNVGENVRVQYF
TRBV30	TRBJ2-7	-	-	TGTGCCTGGGGTTACACCTACGAGCAGTACTTC	CAWGYTYEQYF
TRBV28	TRBJ1-5	TRBD1	-	TGTGCCAGCAGTAGCCCGGGACAGGGATATCAGCCCCAGCATTTT	CASSSPGQGYQPQHF
TRBV4-1	TRBJ2-2	TRBD1	-	TGCGCCAGCAGCCACGGTGGTGACGGACAGGGGGCGCAGAAGTTTCCCGGGGAGCTGTTTTTT	CASSHGGDGQGAQKFPGELFF
TRBV7-8	TRBJ2-5	TRBD1	-	TGTGCCAGCAGCCCCGGACAGGGGAGTCATGAGACCCAGTACTTC	CASSPGQGSHETQYF
TRBV27	TRBJ2-7	TRBD2	-	TGTGCCAGCAGTCCTTCTAGCGGGAGGACCTACGAGCAGTACTTC	CASSPSSGRTYEQYF
TRBV28	TRBJ1-2	-	-	TGTGCCAGCAGTTTAAGGGAGATGGGGGTAGGCTATGGCTACACCTTC	CASSLREMGVGYGYTF
TRBV4-2	TRBJ1-4	-	-	TGTGCCAGCAGCCCGTCGGGACCGGAGAATGAAAAACTGTTTTTT	CASSPSGPENEKLFF
TRBV9	TRBJ1-2	-	-	TGTGCCAGCAGCGTAGGGGGGGCCCCCTATGGCTACACCTTC	CASSVGGAPYGYTF
TRBV28	TRBJ2-1	-	-	TGTGCCAGCAGTTTATGGGGGGAAGCCTACAATGAGCAGTTCTTC	CASSLWGEAYNEQFF
TRBV19	TRBJ2-7	-	-	TGTGCCACCTCCTCTGGGGGGTCCAACGAGCAGTACTTC	CATSSGGSNEQYF